What follows describes a single T cell receptor beta chain. This record belongs to a study of T cell responses to AZD1222 COVID-19 vaccine. The CDR3 length is 14 residues. V lost 2 bases and J lost 2, with 8 bases in between. From germline, CDR1 is SGHDT and CDR2 YYEEEE. Generated by immunoSEQ multiplex PCR, the TCRdb table keeps only in-frame clones and is missing some. The sample has about 110,000 clones, about 88% seen once; the top ten hold about 15%. This sequence originates from an adult in good health. The chain carries TRBV5-6 and TRBJ2-1; D is unresolved. The input for sequencing was peripheral blood, taken on day 0 of AZD1222 vaccination. The CDR3 region has the DNA TGTGCCAGCAGCTTTGTGCAGGCCTACAATGAGCAGTTCTTC. This sequence encodes CASSFVQAYNEQFF. Together with reference TRBV5-6 and TRBJ2-1, the CDR3 gives the full variable domain: DAGVTQSPTHLIKTRGQQVTLRCSPKSGHDTVSWYQQALGQGPQFIFQYYEEEERQRGNFPDRFSGHQFPNYSSELNVNALLLGDSALYLCASSFVQAYNEQFFGPGTRLTVL.